This record concerns one T cell receptor (beta chain) sequence. Its specificity is unknown. The data belong to a study of cytomegalovirus exposure and HLA in healthy donors. In the PCR, 60 Vbeta and 13 Jbeta primers were used. Here immunoSEQ multiplex PCR was the method, and the copy in TCRdb shows in-frame clones only, minus some. The sample carries 160,000 or so clones, 84% recorded once. Study observations and caveats: The productive fraction for most TCR beta V segments was about 87% or about 30% in an earlier analysis.

The CDR3 has 12 amino acids. Looked up from germline, CDR1 is MDHEN and CDR2 is SYDVKM. The germline V and J ends were trimmed by 6 bases and 10 bases, with 16 bases remaining between them. V is TRBV28 and J is TRBJ2-7; the D gene is possibly TRBD1 (6 bases). The sequence was obtained from a man between 25 and 39 years old in good health and CMV-seronegative. The sequenced sample consisted of PBMCs. The CDR3 DNA follows: TGTGCCAGCAGCAATCCAGGGGTACGTCAGTACTTC. Its protein product is CASSNPGVRQYF.